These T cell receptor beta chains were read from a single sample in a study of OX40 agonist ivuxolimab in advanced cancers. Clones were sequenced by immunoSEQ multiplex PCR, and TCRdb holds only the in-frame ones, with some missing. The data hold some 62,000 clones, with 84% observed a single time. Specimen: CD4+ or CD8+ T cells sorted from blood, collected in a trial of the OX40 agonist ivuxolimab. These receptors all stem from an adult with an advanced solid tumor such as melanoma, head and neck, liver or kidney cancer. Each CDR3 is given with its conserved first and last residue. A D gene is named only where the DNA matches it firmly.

CASSFGGRGPSPLHF,TGTGCCAGCAGTTTTGGGGGGAGGGGCCCTTCACCCCTCCACTTT,-,TRBV27,TRBJ1-6
CASSQEYSLSNTGELFF,TGCGCCAGCAGCCAAGAATACAGCCTTTCGAACACCGGGGAGCTGTTTTTT,-,TRBV4-3,TRBJ2-2
CASSMGRAGTGELFF,TGTGCCAGCAGTATGGGCAGGGCTGGCACCGGGGAGCTGTTTTTT,-,TRBV27,TRBJ2-2
CASSVDRGTYNEQFF,TGTGCCAGCAGTGTGGACAGGGGTACCTACAATGAGCAGTTCTTC,TRBD1,TRBV2,TRBJ2-1
CASSMTANTEAFF,TGTGCCAGTAGTATGACCGCCAACACTGAAGCTTTCTTT,-,TRBV19,TRBJ1-1
CASSPPALATGELFF,TGTGCCAGCTCACCCCCCGCCCTGGCCACCGGGGAGCTGTTTTTT,-,TRBV18,TRBJ2-2
CASTRQQGYGYTF,TGTGCCAGCACACGGCAGCAGGGCTATGGCTACACCTTC,-,TRBV6-5,TRBJ1-2
CASSQQDREGKKLFF,TGCGCCAGCAGCCAACAGGACAGGGAGGGTAAAAAACTGTTTTTT,TRBD1,TRBV4-1,TRBJ1-4
CASSWDTTYNEQFF,TGTGCCAGCTCCTGGGACACCACCTACAATGAGCAGTTCTTC,-,TRBV18,TRBJ2-1
CASSFMENTEQFF,TGTGCTAGCAGCTTTATGGAGAATACGGAGCAGTTCTTC,-,TRBV7-7,TRBJ2-1
CASSLRGGGYTF,TGTGCCAGCAGTTTACGTGGGGGCGGCTACACCTTC,-,TRBV28,TRBJ1-2
CASSEGTSGSADTQYF,TGCGCCAGCAGCGAGGGGACTAGCGGGAGTGCAGATACGCAGTATTTT,TRBD2,TRBV5-1,TRBJ2-3
CASSAPGLAGEGELFF,TGTGCCAGCAGCGCACCGGGACTAGCGGGAGAGGGGGAGCTGTTTTTT,TRBD2,TRBV5-6,TRBJ2-2
CASSGTGTGGTEAFF,TGCGCCAGCAGCGGAACCGGGACAGGGGGCACTGAAGCTTTCTTT,TRBD1,TRBV5-1,TRBJ1-1
CAASEGYGYTF,TGTGCCGCCTCGGAGGGCTATGGCTACACCTTC,-,TRBV6-5,TRBJ1-2
CASSWPGQPEKLFF,TGTGCCAGCAGCTGGCCGGGACAGCCTGAAAAACTGTTTTTT,TRBD1,TRBV5-4,TRBJ1-4
CASSPGQVGAGELFF,TGCGCCAGCAGCCCCGGACAGGTAGGGGCCGGGGAGCTGTTTTTT,TRBD1,TRBV5-1,TRBJ2-2
CASSQADKVYEQYF,TGCGCCAGCAGTCAGGCAGACAAGGTCTACGAGCAGTACTTC,-,TRBV23-1,TRBJ2-7
CASRRLVAGKVYEQYF,TGTGCCAGTAGGCGGTTGGTAGCAGGAAAGGTCTACGAGCAGTACTTC,-,TRBV19,TRBJ2-7
CASSAHRDSVYEQYF,TGTGCCAGCAGTGCCCATCGGGACAGTGTCTACGAGCAGTACTTC,TRBD1,TRBV6-1,TRBJ2-7
CASTALGGVDYGYTF,TGTGCCAGCACTGCCCTAGGGGGCGTCGACTATGGCTACACCTTC,TRBD1,TRBV28,TRBJ1-2
CASSLATYNEQFF,TGTGCCAGCAGCTTAGCGACGTACAATGAGCAGTTCTTC,-,TRBV11-1,TRBJ2-1